These 8 T cell receptor beta chains were all obtained from the same sample, sequenced in a study of CD8 T cells in ankylosing spondylitis. MiXCR, run by TCRdb on the 5' RACE reads, gives a single entry per CDR3 protein. The top ten hold approximately 1% of the sample, which has about 340,000 distinct CDR3 sequences, roughly 14% seen once. Sequenced material: blood, either unsorted or a sorted T cell fraction (not recorded which). These receptor sequences come from a male donor with ankylosing spondylitis or in good health (not recorded which).

The rearrangement joins TRBV6-5 to TRBJ1-1; possibly TRBD1 for D (6 bases). Germline V gene lookup returns CDR1 MNHEY and CDR2 SVGAGI. V was shortened by 4 bases and J by 3 bases, with 15 bases between the two germline ends. The CDR3 runs to 15 residues. The CDR3 sequence: CASSSRGARYTEAFF. The CDR3 DNA reads TGTGCCAGCAGTTCAAGGGGGGCACGATACACTGAAGCTTTCTTT.

The sample holds a few counts of this clonotype. The chain carries TRBV12-3 or TRBV12-4 and TRBJ1-2, with unresolved D. V lost 4 bases and J 2 bases, leaving 11 bases between the germline ends. This CDR3 contains 14 residues. As DNA, the CDR3 is TGTGCCAGCAGTTCCGTGGACCGAAACTATGGCTACACCTTC. Amino acids: CASSSVDRNYGYTF.

This clonotype was observed a few times. In DNA form, the CDR3 reads TGTGCCAGCAGTACCCGGGACAGGGGGTCTAGTGAGACCCAGTACTTC. Translation: CASSTRDRGSSETQYF. The rearrangement joins TRBV27 to TRBJ2-5; 11 nucleotides agree with TRBD1. V dropped 5 bases and J dropped 5; count of bases not matched to a gene: 10. The germline V gene encodes CDR1 MNHEY and CDR2 SMNVEV (reference sequence). The length of the CDR3 is 16 residues.

This clonotype was seen only a few times. The chain is built from TRBV20-1 and TRBJ2-2; D tentatively reads TRBD1 or TRBD2 (5 bases each). CDR1 and CDR2 (germline): DFQATT, SNEGSKA (reference sequence). This CDR3 has 12 amino acids. V was clipped by 5 bases and J by 5 bases, with 9 bases between them. This CDR3 reads CSARGPTGELFF. CDR3 DNA: TGCAGTGCTCGGGGACCTACCGGGGAGCTGTTTTTT.

Only one count was recorded for this clonotype. V usage is TRBV5-1 and J usage is TRBJ2-1; 10 bases line up with TRBD2. V was pared by 2 bases and J by 5 bases, with 7 bases of the junction left unmatched. CDR3 length: 16 amino acids. The germline CDR1 and CDR2 sequences are SGHRS and YFSETQ. The DNA for the CDR3 is TGCGCCAGCAGCTTATCTAGCGGGAGACCTAACAATGAGCAGTTCTTC. It specifies CASSLSSGRPNNEQFF.

This clonotype was counted a few times. V usage is TRBV20-1 and J usage is TRBJ2-7; the D call may be TRBD1 or TRBD2 (5 bases each). Trimming left V 7 bases short and J 3 bases short, with 13 bases between. The CDR3 totals 12 residues. Germline CDR1 and CDR2: DFQATT and SNEGSKA (reference sequence). This chain's CDR3 is CSVMGDHYEQYF. The CDR3 DNA is TGCAGTGTTATGGGGGACCACTACGAGCAGTACTTC.

This clonotype came up a few times. The CDR3 bases are TGCAGTGCTGAAACCGGGCCCCGAGGGACTGAAGCTTTCTTT. Translated: CSAETGPRGTEAFF. This rearrangement joins TRBV20-1 to TRBJ1-1; D gene uncertain. Per germline, CDR1 DFQATT and CDR2 SNEGSKA (reference sequence). V was cut by 5 bases and J by 5 bases, with 18 bases left in between. CDR3 length equals 14 residues.

This clonotype was counted at least ten times. This chain uses TRBV4-1 with TRBJ1-1; D uncertain. This CDR3 comprises 17 residues. Germline assignment: CDR1 MGHRA and CDR2 YSYEKL. With 2 bases removed from V and 1 base from J, the gap between germline ends came to 17 bases. CDR3 region: CASSQTRGRSGNTEAFF. The CDR3 nucleotides are TGCGCCAGCAGCCAAACCCGCGGACGGTCGGGGAACACTGAAGCTTTCTTT.